The 26 T cell receptor beta chains listed next were all sequenced from one sample in a study of blood T cell repertoires in COVID-19. TCRdb's table, derived via immunoSEQ multiplex PCR, lists solely in-frame clones and lacks some. The sample includes a few hundred thousand clones, approximately 87% of them seen just once. The specimen was peripheral blood. These receptors were taken from a woman between 50 and 59 years old who had recovered from COVID-19.

The chain uses TRBV27 and TRBJ1-1; 8 nucleotides match TRBD1. Unmatched junction bases numbered 6, after V lost 4 bases and J lost 5 bases. From germline, CDR1 is MNHEY and CDR2 SMNVEV (reference sequence). The CDR3 totals 14 residues. The CDR3, as DNA: TGTGCCAGCAGTTCACGGACAGGGCGAACTGAAGCTTTCTTT. This encodes CASSSRTGRTEAFF.

The chain recombines TRBV7-2 with TRBJ2-5; unclear D gene. Per germline, CDR1 SGHTA and CDR2 FQGNSA. CDR3 length: 13 amino acids. Trimming stripped 1 base from V and 4 bases from J, with 7 bases between. The CDR3 bases are TGTGCCAGCAGCTTAGTTGTCGGAGAGACCCAGTACTTC. It yields the protein CASSLVVGETQYF.

This clone was picked up one time. Within the sample, other DNA sequences also encode this same CDR3. The rearrangement joins TRBV9 to TRBJ1-3; D unclear. V lost 0 bases, J lost 3 bases, and 7 bases lay in between. CDR3 length: 14 amino acids. The germline V gene encodes CDR1 SGDLS and CDR2 YYNGEE. The CDR3 nucleotides read TGTGCCAGCAGCGTAGGCTCGAGTGGAAACACCATATATTTT. Translating gives CASSVGSSGNTIYF.

The chain recombines TRBV6-5 with TRBJ2-3; possible D gene TRBD2, 5 bases. The germline gives CDR1 MNHEY, CDR2 SVGAGI. The CDR3 spans 14 residues. V gave up 0 bases and J gave up 2 bases, with 6 bases separating them. CDR3 loop: CASSYSRATDTQYF. DNA of the CDR3: TGTGCCAGCAGTTACTCGAGGGCCACAGATACGCAGTATTTT.

The chain recombines TRBV10-3 with TRBJ1-1, with 9 bases that match TRBD1. Germline loops: CDR1 ENHRY, CDR2 SYGVKD. The CDR3 is 16 amino acids. Unmatched junction bases numbered 7, after V lost 4 bases and J lost 1 base. The CDR3 region is CAISVSTGGGNTEAFF. The CDR3 coding sequence is TGTGCCATCAGTGTAAGCACAGGGGGCGGGAACACTGAAGCTTTCTTT.

This clone was detected once. This rearrangement joins TRBV4-1 to TRBJ2-5; maybe TRBD2 (5 bases). CDR3 length equals 15 residues. Per germline, CDR1 MGHRA and CDR2 YSYEKL. Trimming pared 1 base from V and 5 bases from J, leaving 14 bases between. CDR3 sequence (DNA): TGCGCCAGCAGCCAAGGGAACAGCCGAGGGGAGACCCAGTACTTC. Its protein is CASSQGNSRGETQYF.

V is TRBV28 and J is TRBJ2-3; the match to TRBD2 covers 9 bases. V lost 5 bases to trimming and J lost 6 bases; unmatched junction nucleotides: 18. Germline-derived CDR1 and CDR2 are MDHEN and SYDVKM. This CDR3 contains 18 residues. In DNA form, the CDR3 reads TGTGCCAGCAGTCCATCCCCCTGGGGAGCGGGGGGACCCGATACGCAGTATTTT. It specifies CASSPSPWGAGGPDTQYF.

Of note for this clone: The sample contains more than one DNA sequence encoding this CDR3. The chain links TRBV11-2 to TRBJ1-6; TRBD1 matches 7 bases. Germline CDR1 SGHAT, CDR2 FQNNGV. J gave up 7 bases and V 5 bases, and 5 bases lay outside the gene matches. The CDR3 consists of 14 residues. The CDR3 loop is CASSRGTVNSPLHF. CDR3 nucleotides: TGTGCCAGCAGCCGTGGGACAGTGAATTCACCCCTCCACTTT.

The chain links TRBV19 to TRBJ1-5; D is perhaps TRBD1 (6 bases). The V end was cut by 5 bases, the J end by 11 bases, with 16 bases between. Germline V gives CDR1 LNHDA, CDR2 SQIVND (reference sequence). This CDR3 contains 13 residues. The CDR3 loop reads CASSVEDSSTQHF. The CDR3 coding sequence is TGTGCCAGTAGTGTCGAGGACAGCAGCACCCAGCATTTT.

A single count supports this clone. The chain joins TRBV5-1 to TRBJ1-2, with 8 bases fitting TRBD1. The ends lost 8 bases at V and 7 bases at J; junction bases unmatched: 7. CDR3 length: 12 residues. Germline V gene sequence: CDR1 SGHRS, CDR2 YFSETQ. The DNA for the CDR3 is TGCGCCAGTCCAGGGGGCCAGCGTGGCTACACCTTC. As protein: CASPGGQRGYTF.

About this clone itself: Other DNA sequences in this sample translate to the same CDR3. This chain connects TRBV9 to TRBJ1-3, with 8 bases identical to TRBD1. V shed 3 bases, J shed 2 bases, and the junction held 1 base outside the gene matches. Germline V gene lookup returns CDR1 SGDLS and CDR2 YYNGEE. The CDR3 runs 14 residues. CDR3 coding DNA: TGTGCCAGCAGCGAGACAGGGGCTGGAAACACCATATATTTT. It specifies CASSETGAGNTIYF.

In its sample, this clone was seen a few times. The genes are TRBV27 and TRBJ1-4; 8 bases map to TRBD1. The germline V gene has CDR1 MNHEY and CDR2 SMNVEV (reference sequence). This CDR3 is built from 18 residues. V shed 4 bases, J shed 3 bases, and the junction held 13 bases outside the gene matches. CDR3: CASSSLLDRARANEKLFF. CDR3 in DNA: TGTGCCAGCAGTTCTCTTCTGGACAGGGCGAGGGCTAATGAAAAACTGTTTTTT.

This clone was detected many times. The V and J genes are TRBV7-9 and TRBJ2-5, with 9 bases matching TRBD2. This CDR3 comprises 17 residues. Germline values: CDR1 SEHNR, CDR2 FQNEAQ (reference sequence). The ends lost 6 bases at V and 3 bases at J; junction bases unmatched: 14. The CDR3 DNA sequence: TGTGCCAGCAGTAGTTTATTTGGGATAGCGGGGGAAGAGACCCAGTACTTC. Residues: CASSSLFGIAGEETQYF. The whole variable domain, filled in from reference TRBV7-9 and TRBJ2-5, reads DTGVSQNPRHKITKRGQNVTFRCDPISEHNRLYWYRQTLGQGPEFLTYFQNEAQLEKSRLLSDRFSAERPKGSFSTLEIQRTEQGDSAMYLCASSSLFGIAGEETQYFGPGTRLLVL.

The rearrangement joins TRBV5-4 to TRBJ2-4; a weak D match, TRBD2 (6 bases). The CDR3 has 14 residues. V lost 4 bases and J lost 8, with 16 bases in between. CDR1 is SGHNT, CDR2 YYREEE, per germline (reference sequence). The CDR3 sequence is CASSPTRDFDIQYF. CDR3 DNA sequence: TGTGCCAGCAGCCCCACCCGGGACTTCGACATTCAGTACTTC.

This chain links TRBV5-4 with TRBJ1-5, with 9 bases fitting TRBD1. CDR1 is SGHNT, CDR2 YYREEE, per germline (reference sequence). The V segment lost 4 bases and the J segment 9 bases; nucleotides outside the gene matches: 5. The CDR3 covers 13 residues. CDR3 protein: CASSRDRERPQHF. Written as DNA, the CDR3 is TGTGCCAGCAGCCGGGACAGGGAAAGGCCCCAGCATTTT.

This clone was seen ten or more times. The V call is TRBV15, the J call TRBJ2-7; 7 bases are shared with TRBD1. The CDR3 length is 14 residues. Germline values: CDR1 LNHNV, CDR2 YYDKDF (reference sequence). J lost 3 bases, V lost 3 bases, and 5 bases had no gene match. In nucleotides, the CDR3 is TGTGCCACCAGCAGTGAGGGACAGAACTACGAGCAGTACTTC. This gives the protein CATSSEGQNYEQYF.

This chain connects TRBV27 to TRBJ2-5; 8 nucleotides line up with TRBD1. The germline V gene has CDR1 MNHEY and CDR2 SMNVEV (reference sequence). V lost 3 bases, J lost 5 bases, and 8 bases stayed unmatched. There are 15 residues in the CDR3. The chain's CDR3 is CASSFWAGGRETQYF. The CDR3 DNA follows: TGTGCCAGCAGTTTTTGGGCAGGGGGCCGGGAGACCCAGTACTTC.

This rearrangement joins TRBV28 to TRBJ1-5; TRBD1 agrees at 12 bases. Trimming at V came to 5 bases and at J to 4 bases, leaving 15 bases not matched to a gene. The CDR3 loop spans 19 amino acids. Looked up from germline, CDR1 is MDHEN and CDR2 is SYDVKM. The CDR3 spells CASSPPGQGALGRNQPQHF. For the CDR3, the DNA is TGTGCCAGCAGTCCACCGGGACAGGGGGCTTTGGGCAGGAATCAGCCCCAGCATTTT. The full variable domain, its missing parts supplied by reference TRBV28 and TRBJ1-5, is DVKVTQSSRYLVKRTGEKVFLECVQDMDHENMFWYRQDPGLGLRLIYFSYDVKMKEKGDIPEGYSVSREKKERFSLILESASTNQTSMYLCASSPPGQGALGRNQPQHFGDGTRLSIL.

Remarks on this clone: One end of the junction is discordant with germline, which a read error may explain. The chain uses TRBV14 and TRBJ2-1; 11 bases fit TRBD2. Germline V gene lookup returns CDR1 SGHDN and CDR2 FVKESK. CDR3 size: 15 residues. As DNA, the CDR3 is TGTGCCAGCAGACAAGGGACTAGCGGCTACAATGAGCAGTTCTTC. This translates into CASRQGTSGYNEQFF.

The V gene is TRBV13, the J gene TRBJ2-2; D is uncertain. The CDR3 totals 14 residues. Germline V gene data show CDR1 as PRHDT and CDR2 as FYEKMQ (reference sequence). With 0 bases removed from V and 5 bases from J, the gap between germline ends came to 7 bases. The CDR3 nucleotides are TGTGCCAGCAGCTTAGGCGAGCTTACCGGGGAGCTGTTTTTT. The encoded protein is CASSLGELTGELFF.

V usage is TRBV3-1 (or the pseudogene TRBV3-2) and J usage is TRBJ1-4; the D gene is possibly TRBD1 (5 bases). The germline CDR1 and CDR2 sequences are LGHDT and YNNKEL (reference sequence). V shed 1 base and J shed 4 bases, with 13 bases lying between them. This CDR3 spans 16 amino acids. Here the CDR3 DNA reads TGTGCCAGCAGCCAAGTTGGTGCGGGGGGTAATGAAAAACTGTTTTTT. This encodes CASSQVGAGGNEKLFF.

The chain recombines TRBV6-2 or TRBV6-3 with TRBJ1-5; no definite D call. Germline V gives CDR1 MNHEY, CDR2 SVGEGT. The CDR3 runs 12 residues. The germline V and J ends were trimmed by 5 bases and 6 bases, with 8 bases remaining between them. The CDR3 loop is CASSRTSQPQHF. The CDR3 nucleotides read TGTGCCAGCAGTCGTACGAGTCAGCCCCAGCATTTT.

The CDR3 region has the DNA TGCAGCGTCCAGGACAGGGCTGGCTACACCTTC. Encoded protein: CSVQDRAGYTF. This chain connects TRBV29-1 to TRBJ1-2, with 8 nucleotides matching TRBD1. The J segment lost 7 bases and the V segment lost 6 bases, leaving 4 bases of the junction unmatched. Germline V gives CDR1 SQVTM, CDR2 ANQGSEA. The CDR3 totals 11 residues.

The chain joins TRBV7-2 to TRBJ2-2; 12 positions agree with TRBD1. The CDR3 length is 16 residues. Trimming cost V 5 bases and J 7 bases; bases outside gene matches: 8. The germline CDR1 and CDR2 sequences are SGHTA and FQGNSA. Written as DNA, the CDR3 is TGTGCCAGCAGCGCTCGGGACAGGGGGCTTGGCGGGGAGCTGTTTTTT. Translation gives CASSARDRGLGGELFF.

The J gene is TRBJ1-2, the V gene TRBV4-2, with 11 bases that match TRBD1. V gave up 1 base and J gave up 5 bases; unmatched junction bases: 6. The CDR3 spans 16 residues. The germline gives CDR1 LGHNA, CDR2 YNFKEQ. The CDR3 loop reads CASSQAGTGGGYGYTF. The CDR3 nucleotides are TGTGCCAGCAGCCAAGCGGGGACAGGGGGTGGATATGGCTACACCTTC.

The gene calls are TRBV11-2 and TRBJ2-3, with D perhaps TRBD1 (6 bases). The germline V gene has CDR1 SGHAT and CDR2 FQNNGV. V lost 2 bases to trimming and J lost 1 base, with 13 bases between them. The CDR3 extends over 16 amino acids. The CDR3 spells CASSLNAGVRTDTQYF. The CDR3 nucleotides are TGTGCCAGCAGCTTAAATGCAGGGGTTCGCACAGATACGCAGTATTTT.